Described below is a single T cell receptor (beta chain) sequence and its context. The target antigen is unknown. The data were taken from a study of cytomegalovirus exposure and HLA in healthy donors. Broader study findings: It was likely that a cluster of highly shared sequence variants was a sequencing artifact. Cytomegalovirus association was listed for 164 TCR beta chains.

Nominally healthy donors were sampled, though unrecorded immune exposures were likely. Per the germline V gene, CDR1 is SGHRS and CDR2 is YFSETQ. Deletions cut 4 bases from V and 5 bases from J, with 10 bases between. The CDR3 covers 13 residues. PCR primers comprised 60 Vbeta and 13 Jbeta primers. Method: immunoSEQ multiplex PCR; TCRdb's copy keeps in-frame clones and lacks some. The data show about 88,000 clones, and the top ten clones hold 5.5% to 6.5%. The TCR sequence derives from a girl aged 10 to 17 in good health and CMV-seropositive. The sequenced material came from PBMCs. The chain is built from TRBV5-1 and TRBJ2-1; D gene unclear. The CDR3 is CASSTTQNNEQFF. CDR3 DNA sequence: TGCGCCAGCAGCACGACACAGAACAATGAGCAGTTCTTC.